A single sample gave rise to the 12 T cell receptor beta chains below, sequenced in a study of T cells in Graves' hyperthyroidism and ophthalmopathy. There were TCR beta CDR3 regions amplified from RNA transcripts. HTBI primers were employed in a first-round RT-PCR of the TCR CDR3. TCRdb processed the multiplex PCR reads anew with MiXCR; each CDR3 protein has one entry. The sample gives fewer than 350,000 distinct CDR3 sequences, more than 10% of which show up once; almost 8% is in the top ten. Sequenced: blood. These receptors were collected from a woman in her twenties or thirties with Graves' hyperthyroidism that later progressed to Graves' ophthalmopathy.

In this sample, this clonotype turned up a few times. The genes are TRBV12-5 and TRBJ2-3; TRBD1 matches 7 bases. The germline V gene encodes CDR1 LGHNT and CDR2 FRNRAP. The CDR3 loop spans 14 amino acids. With V trimmed by 5 bases and J by 4 bases, 6 bases remained unmatched. CDR3 sequence reads: CASGLQGVPDTQYF. In DNA, the CDR3 is TGTGCTAGTGGTCTGCAGGGGGTGCCAGATACGCAGTATTTT.

The sample holds many counts of this clonotype. V usage is TRBV2 and J usage is TRBJ2-2; 15 nucleotides agree with TRBD2. J was trimmed by 3 bases and V by 3 bases; bases with no gene match: 5. The germline V gene encodes CDR1 SNHLY and CDR2 FYNNEI. The CDR3 is made up of 18 amino acids. CDR3 loop: CASSDPRTSGRDTGELFF. The DNA of the CDR3 is TGTGCCAGCAGTGACCCCCGGACTAGCGGGAGGGACACCGGGGAGCTGTTTTTT.

This clonotype has a count of ten or more. The V call is TRBV5-1, the J call TRBJ2-2; 12 bases match TRBD1. J lost 6 bases, V lost 6 bases, and 3 bases had no gene match. The CDR3 runs 14 residues. Germline V CDR1 and CDR2: SGHRS, YFSETQ. The CDR3 region has the DNA TGCGCCAGCAAGGGGACAGGGGGCTCCGGGGAGCTGTTTTTT. This gives the protein CASKGTGGSGELFF. The variable domain in full, completed from reference TRBV5-1 and TRBJ2-2, reads KAGVTQTPRYLIKTRGQQVTLSCSPISGHRSVSWYQQTPGQGLQFLFEYFSETQRNKGNFPGRFSGRQFSNSRSEMNVSTLELGDSALYLCASKGTGGSGELFFGEGSRLTVL.

This clonotype was detected many times. This chain links TRBV2 with TRBJ1-2; D is ambiguous. The CDR3 contains 13 residues. With 2 bases removed from V and 9 bases from J, the gap between germline ends came to 13 bases. Looked up from germline, CDR1 is SNHLY and CDR2 is FYNNEI. CDR3 bases: TGTGCCAGCAGTGAAACACCCAACTCTCGCTACACCTTC. This encodes CASSETPNSRYTF.

The V and J genes are TRBV27 and TRBJ2-7; tentative D call: TRBD1 (6 bases). Per the germline V gene, CDR1 is MNHEY and CDR2 is SMNVEV (reference sequence). The CDR3 consists of 11 residues. Between the trimmed V and J ends, which lost 7 bases and 9 bases, there was a span of 13 bases. The CDR3 sequence: CASTPTGLQYF. In DNA form, the CDR3 reads TGTGCCAGCACCCCAACAGGGTTGCAGTACTTC.

This clonotype occurred a few times. This sequence joins TRBV5-5 and TRBJ1-2; tentatively, D is TRBD1 (5 bases). CDR1 is SGHKS and CDR2 is YYEKEE in the germline V gene (reference sequence). Trimming took 6 bases from V and 8 from J, leaving 26 bases between them. This CDR3 is built from 16 residues. As DNA, the CDR3 is TGTGCCAGCACCCCCGCTCTTAACTCCGGGGGAGGAGGCTACACCTTC. It yields the protein CASTPALNSGGGGYTF.

This clonotype was detected many times. V usage is TRBV10-3 and J usage is TRBJ2-3; D possibly matches TRBD1 or TRBD2 (5 bases each). This CDR3 spans 16 amino acids. Germline V lookup: CDR1 ENHRY, CDR2 SYGVKD. V was clipped by 3 bases and J by 3 bases, with 16 bases between them. CDR3: CAISDPTGTATDTQYF. In DNA form, the CDR3 reads TGTGCCATCAGTGACCCAACCGGGACGGCTACAGATACGCAGTATTTT.

This clonotype was seen ten or more times. The chain is built from TRBV27 and TRBJ2-2; 7 positions agree with TRBD1. V lost 3 bases, J lost 2 bases, and 6 bases stayed unmatched. The CDR3 has 16 residues. CDR1 MNHEY and CDR2 SMNVEV come from the germline V gene (reference sequence). The CDR3 region is CASSFVPGGNTGELFF. For the CDR3, the DNA is TGTGCCAGCAGTTTTGTGCCAGGGGGAAACACCGGGGAGCTGTTTTTT.

This clonotype showed up many times. The chain employs TRBV6-2 or TRBV6-3 and TRBJ2-7, with D possibly TRBD2 on 6 matching bases. The CDR3 length is 15 residues. Germline V gene sequence: CDR1 MNHEY, CDR2 SVGEGT. V was cut by 0 bases and J by 2 bases, with 11 bases left in between. CDR3 nucleotide sequence: TGTGCCAGCAGTTACTCTCGCGGGATGCCCTACGAGCAGTACTTC. It specifies CASSYSRGMPYEQYF.

This clonotype has a count of ten or more. The chain has TRBV19 and TRBJ1-1; D is uncertain. Germline CDR1 LNHDA, CDR2 SQIVND (reference sequence). This CDR3 is built from 13 residues. The germline V and J ends were trimmed by 5 bases and 1 base, with 8 bases remaining between them. The CDR3 nucleotides are TGTGCCAGTAGTGTGATTGGGAACACTGAAGCTTTCTTT. Its translation is CASSVIGNTEAFF.

This clonotype has more than one count but fewer than ten. V and J are TRBV2 and TRBJ2-3, with a possible D match to TRBD1 (6 bases). The CDR3 is 16 amino acids. Germline assignment: CDR1 SNHLY and CDR2 FYNNEI. V was shortened by 6 bases and J by 0 bases, with 16 bases between the two germline ends. For the CDR3, the DNA is TGTGCCAGCAGACGCTCGGCAGGGGCTAGCACAGATACGCAGTATTTT. Translation: CASRRSAGASTDTQYF.

This clonotype was detected many times. The V gene is TRBV12-5, the J gene TRBJ1-5, with TRBD1 matching 11 bases. The CDR3 spans 16 residues. With V trimmed by 6 bases and J by 3 bases, 7 bases remained unmatched. CDR1 LGHNT and CDR2 FRNRAP come from the germline V gene. As DNA, the CDR3 is TGTGCTAGTGGGGCGAGGGACAGGGGGATCAATCAGCCCCAGCATTTT. Its protein product is CASGARDRGINQPQHF.